The rows below give T cell receptor beta chains drawn from one sample of a study of tumor and adjacent non-tumor tissue in lung cancer. TCRdb fed the multiplex PCR reads into MiXCR, producing one record per CDR3 protein. The sample lists 65,000 to 90,000 distinct CDR3 sequences, around 70% occurring once. What was sequenced was lung tumor tissue. These receptors originate from a woman between 65 and 79 years old with non-small cell lung cancer. Each CDR3 is given with its conserved first and last residue. D genes are given only for firm matches. Expanded clones get a size class; other rows say once, few or many, or leave the size out.

d_gene	v_gene	j_gene	abundance	CDR3aa	CDR3nt
.	TRBV12-3/TRBV12-4	TRBJ1-1	once	CASSFQQGSVAFF	TGTGCCAGCAGTTTCCAACAGGGTAGTGTAGCTTTCTTT
.	TRBV6-6	TRBJ2-2	once	CASSYLTDNTGELFF	TGTGCCAGCAGTTACCTGACAGATAACACCGGGGAGCTGTTTTTT
TRBD1	TRBV4-2	TRBJ1-5	.	CGSCQDLQGGDQPQHF	TGTGGCAGCTGCCAAGACCTACAGGGGGGGGATCAGCCCCAGCATTTT
.	TRBV29-1	TRBJ1-1	medium-sized	CSVETVFRNTEAFF	TGCAGCGTTGAAACGGTGTTCAGGAACACTGAAGCTTTCTTT
.	TRBV24-1	TRBJ2-2	many	CATSENIGRRTGELFF	TGTGCCACCAGTGAGAATATAGGCAGACGAACCGGGGAGCTGTTTTTT
TRBD2	TRBV5-6	TRBJ2-3	.	CASIFSTSGGTDTQYF	TGTGCCAGCATCTTTTCGACTAGCGGGGGCACAGATACGCAGTATTTT
TRBD1	TRBV10-3	TRBJ1-5	.	CVISQGLGQGERQSQHF	TGTGTCATCTCCCAGGGGTTGGGACAGGGTGAACGCCAGTCCCAGCATTTT
.	TRBV5-1	TRBJ2-1	.	CASSRPSGVSDEQFF	TGCGCCAGCAGCCGACCCTCGGGAGTTAGCGATGAGCAGTTCTTC
.	TRBV29-1	TRBJ2-3	.	CSFLGNTNSTDTQYF	TGCAGCTTCTTAGGGAACACGAATAGCACAGATACGCAGTATTTT
.	TRBV29-1	TRBJ2-7	.	CNVVVGALGDEQYF	TGCAACGTTGTGGTGGGGGCTTTAGGAGACGAGCAGTACTTC
.	TRBV11-1	TRBJ2-1	.	CSSSVNPQGGEEFF	TGTTCCAGCAGCGTCAACCCTCAGGGGGGTGAGGAGTTCTTC
.	TRBV11-2	TRBJ2-1	once	CASSSLGAGKQFF	TGTGCCAGCAGCTCGCTTGGCGCCGGTAAGCAGTTCTTC
TRBD2	TRBV7-8	TRBJ2-1	.	CANTTSGPSYYEQFF	TGTGCCAACACCACTAGCGGTCCCTCCTACTATGAGCAGTTCTTC
.	TRBV20-1	TRBJ1-1	.	CNARDPRTAMNTEALF	TGCAATGCTAGAGATCCGAGGACAGCCATGAACACTGAAGCTCTCTTT
TRBD1	TRBV7-8	TRBJ2-7	many	CASSLVQGPWYEQYF	TGTGCCAGCAGCTTAGTACAGGGGCCCTGGTACGAGCAGTACTTC
.	TRBV6-2/TRBV6-3	TRBJ2-1	.	CASSSTRTRGTNEQFF	TGTGCCAGCAGTTCCACCCGTACTAGGGGGACTAATGAGCAGTTCTTC
.	TRBV20-1	TRBJ2-5	.	CSAQSTAGREIQYF	TGCAGTGCTCAGAGTACAGCTGGGAGAGAGATCCAGTACTTC
TRBD1	TRBV7-9	TRBJ2-5	.	CSSSPRDRDQETQYF	TGTTCCAGCAGCCCCCGAGACAGGGACCAAGAGACCCAGTACTTC
TRBD2	TRBV6-5	TRBJ2-5	.	CASSYSLGEGEETLNF	TGTGCCAGCAGTTACTCGCTTGGGGAGGGAGAAGAGACCCTGAACTTC
.	TRBV4-2	TRBJ1-2	.	CTSSQDRGAVAELHGYTF	TGTACCAGCAGCCAAGATAGGGGGGCCGTAGCTGAGCTTCATGGCTACACCTTC
.	TRBV20-1	TRBJ2-6	.	CSARDWTDSGANVLTF	TGCAGTGCTAGAGATTGGACGGACTCTGGGGCCAACGTCCTGACTTTC
.	TRBV6-6	TRBJ1-4	.	CASSYKDNTQKLFF	TGTGCCAGCAGTTACAAGGACAATACCCAAAAACTGTTTTTT
TRBD1	TRBV28	TRBJ1-2	few	CASSLYMLGQEYGYTF	TGTGCCAGCAGTTTATATATGTTGGGACAGGAGTATGGCTACACCTTC
TRBD1	TRBV29-1	TRBJ2-7	.	CSVGQGLEQHF	TGCAGCGTTGGACAGGGGCTCGAGCAGCATTTC
.	TRBV6-1	TRBJ2-1	.	CTNSEAPGPYDEQVF	TGTACCAACAGTGAAGCCCCAGGGCCCTACGATGAGCAGGTCTTC
.	TRBV29-1	TRBJ2-3	.	CSVEDHGQYDMDTQYF	TGCAGCGTTGAAGATCACGGACAGTATGATATGGATACGCAGTATTTT
TRBD1	TRBV29-1	TRBJ2-3	.	CSAARETGANTQYF	TGCAGCGCTGCCCGGGAGACAGGGGCAAATACTCAGTATTTT
TRBD2	TRBV4-2	TRBJ2-7	.	CASSRVFVRLLAGLPSSYVQYF	TGTGCCAGCAGCCGAGTCTTCGTCAGATTACTAGCGGGATTACCGAGCTCCTACGTGCAGTACTTC
.	TRBV12-3/TRBV12-4	TRBJ1-1	.	CANTGRGSPFF	TGTGCCAACACTGGGCGGGGGTCGCCTTTCTTT
.	TRBV12-3/TRBV12-4	TRBJ1-4	large	CASTFLADEKLFF	TGTGCCAGCACCTTTCTAGCGGACGAAAAACTGTTTTTT
.	TRBV29-1	TRBJ2-7	.	CNARASASYEHYF	TGCAACGCTAGGGCTAGCGCCTCCTACGAGCACTACTTC
.	TRBV4-1	TRBJ2-7	.	CAGSLDVVSTYEQYF	TGCGCCGGCAGCCTAGATGTAGTGTCTACCTACGAGCAGTACTTC
.	TRBV6-1	TRBJ2-5	.	CASSALTVWPETQYF	TGTGCCAGCAGTGCGTTAACCGTCTGGCCAGAGACCCAGTACTTC
.	TRBV7-9	TRBJ1-2	.	CASSLTSDLGYGYTF	TGTGCCAGCAGCTTGACGTCGGACCTTGGGTATGGCTACACCTTC
TRBD1	TRBV10-3	TRBJ2-1	.	CGIKGDRGTNGQFF	TGTGGCATCAAAGGGGACAGGGGAACCAATGGGCAGTTCTTC
.	TRBV28	TRBJ2-1	few	CAGSHGQGIAWANEQFF	TGTGCCGGCAGTCACGGCCAGGGGATCGCCTGGGCCAATGAGCAGTTCTTC
.	TRBV11-1	TRBJ2-1	once	CASSLNYKQQFF	TGTGCCAGCAGCTTAAATTACAAACAGCAGTTCTTC
.	TRBV29-1	TRBJ1-4	.	CSVGGESNEKLFF	TGCAGTGTTGGGGGGGAGTCTAATGAAAAACTGTTTTTT
TRBD2	TRBV20-1	TRBJ2-3	few	CSAPRNSLFSLAGVDTQYF	TGCAGTGCTCCCCGCAACAGCCTTTTCTCCCTAGCGGGAGTCGATACGCAGTATTTT
TRBD2	TRBV6-1	TRBJ2-3	many	CATREGVGRDTQYF	TGTGCCACCCGGGAGGGCGTTGGGAGAGATACGCAGTATTTT
.	TRBV5-6	TRBJ1-3	few	CASSLTVYSRNTIYF	TGTGCCAGCAGCTTGACGGTGTACTCTAGAAACACCATATATTTT
.	TRBV5-1	TRBJ1-2	.	CASSLEGTGQGGGYTF	TGCGCCAGCAGCTTGGAAGGGACTGGGCAGGGAGGTGGCTACACCTTC
TRBD1	TRBV11-3	TRBJ2-1	.	CASSYGTGGLGGNEQFF	TGTGCCAGCAGCTACGGGACAGGGGGGCTAGGGGGGAATGAGCAGTTCTTC
.	TRBV28	TRBJ1-4	.	CTSSLESGRANEKLFF	TGTACCAGCAGTTTAGAATCAGGAAGGGCCAATGAAAAACTGTTTTTT
TRBD1	TRBV29-1	TRBJ2-1	.	CSASGTAIYNEQFF	TGCAGCGCGTCTGGGACAGCGATCTACAATGAACAGTTCTTC
.	TRBV6-1	TRBJ2-3	.	CASSDQMGPGTQYF	TGTGCCAGCAGTGACCAGATGGGCCCGGGTACGCAGTATTTT
.	TRBV2	TRBJ2-2	.	CASSEKGPESRELFF	TGTGCCAGCAGTGAGAAGGGGCCGGAGTCCAGGGAGCTGTTTTTT
TRBD2	TRBV24-1	TRBJ2-1	many	CATSDLQGGGYNEQFF	TGTGCCACCAGTGATTTGCAGGGCGGGGGGTACAATGAGCAGTTCTTC